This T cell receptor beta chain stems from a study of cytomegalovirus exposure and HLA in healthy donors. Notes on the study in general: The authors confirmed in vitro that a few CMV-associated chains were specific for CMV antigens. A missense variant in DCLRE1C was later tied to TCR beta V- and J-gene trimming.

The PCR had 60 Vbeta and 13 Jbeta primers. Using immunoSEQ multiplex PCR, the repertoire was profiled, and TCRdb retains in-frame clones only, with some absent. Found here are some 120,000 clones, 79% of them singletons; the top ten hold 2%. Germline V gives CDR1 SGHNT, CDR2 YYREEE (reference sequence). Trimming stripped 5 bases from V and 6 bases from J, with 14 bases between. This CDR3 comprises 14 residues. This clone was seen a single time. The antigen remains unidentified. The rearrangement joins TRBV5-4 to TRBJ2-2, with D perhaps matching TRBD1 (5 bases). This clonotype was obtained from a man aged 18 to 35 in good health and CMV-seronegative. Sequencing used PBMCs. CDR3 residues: CASSYDSNAGELFF. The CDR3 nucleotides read TGTGCCAGCAGTTATGACAGCAACGCCGGGGAGCTGTTTTTT.